Listed below are T cell receptor beta chains from one sample, sequenced in a study of response to subunit inactivated influenza vaccine. MiXCR, applied by TCRdb to the RT-PCR reads, yields one record per CDR3 protein. This table has over 150,000 distinct CDR3 sequences, about 10% appearing once. The specimen comprised CD8+ T cells sorted from PBMCs, sampled around 25 months after vaccination. The receptors here all came from a man aged 50-75 years who received an inactivated influenza vaccine. CDR3s include the opening cysteine and the closing phenylalanine or tryptophan. D genes are given only for firm matches. The size field is filled for only some rows; it gives once, few, many or a size class.

CDR3nt | CDR3aa | j_gene | d_gene | v_gene | abundance
TGTGCCAGCAAGCCACCGTCGAATGAGCAGTTCTTC | CASKPPSNEQFF | TRBJ2-1 | - | TRBV3-1 | few
TGTGCCAGCATGTCCCTAGCGGGACCACAAGAGACCCAGTACTTC | CASMSLAGPQETQYF | TRBJ2-5 | TRBD2 | TRBV6-1 | -
TGCAGCGTTGGCCGGACAGGGAGGGACTACGAGCAGTACTTC | CSVGRTGRDYEQYF | TRBJ2-7 | - | TRBV29-1 | few
TGCAGTGCTAGAGACCCTAGACAGTACCAAGAGACCCAGTACTTC | CSARDPRQYQETQYF | TRBJ2-5 | - | TRBV20-1 | -
TGTGCCAGCAGCGCGCAGTACGAGCAGTACTTC | CASSAQYEQYF | TRBJ2-7 | - | TRBV7-8 | -
TGTGCCAGCAGCGTAGGGGGACCCATTCCATTTTCCACTGAAGCTTTCTTT | CASSVGGPIPFSTEAFF | TRBJ1-1 | - | TRBV9 | -
TGCAGCGTTGAACTAGGACAGACCTACGAGCAGTACTTC | CSVELGQTYEQYF | TRBJ2-7 | - | TRBV29-1 | many
TGTGCCCGCCGGGACAGTGCCTACAATGAGCAGTTCTTC | CARRDSAYNEQFF | TRBJ2-1 | TRBD1 | TRBV2 | many
TGTGCCAGCAGTTCCCCGTCGACAGGGCCAGGGACCCAGTACTTC | CASSSPSTGPGTQYF | TRBJ2-5 | TRBD1 | TRBV12-3/TRBV12-4 | few
TGCGCCAGCAGCCATAGGGAGAAAAGCACAGATACGCAGTATTTT | CASSHREKSTDTQYF | TRBJ2-3 | - | TRBV4-3 | few
TGTGCCAGCAGCCAAGTTGTCAGGGACCTTTACAATGAGCAGTTCTTC | CASSQVVRDLYNEQFF | TRBJ2-1 | - | TRBV4-2 | -
TGTGCCAGCACCTTACAGGGATACACCGGGGAGCTGTTTTTT | CASTLQGYTGELFF | TRBJ2-2 | - | TRBV7-9 | -
TGTGCCAGCAGCTTAATCCTAGCGGGAAACTATGAGCAGTTCTTC | CASSLILAGNYEQFF | TRBJ2-1 | TRBD2 | TRBV11-2 | many
TGTGCCAGCAGCCCCCCCCGACAGGGGGCTTACGAGCAGTACTTC | CASSPPRQGAYEQYF | TRBJ2-7 | TRBD1 | TRBV7-9 | many
TGTGCCAGCGGGACAGGGGGCGTGGGAGGCTACACCTTC | CASGTGGVGGYTF | TRBJ1-2 | TRBD1 | TRBV2 | many
TGTGCCAGCAGCTTAGTGGCAGGGGTTCATAACTATGGCTACACCTTC | CASSLVAGVHNYGYTF | TRBJ1-2 | - | TRBV7-9 | few
TGTGCCAGCAGCCAAGAGCAGATCCCGAGCTCCTACAATGAGCAGTTCTTC | CASSQEQIPSSYNEQFF | TRBJ2-1 | - | TRBV14 | -
TGTGCCAGCTCGGGGGGTTCTGACACTGAAGCTTTCTTT | CASSGGSDTEAFF | TRBJ1-1 | - | TRBV18 | -
TGTGCCAGCAGCTCCCTACCCGCCCGGGACAGGGGAATCTACGAGCAGTACTTC | CASSSLPARDRGIYEQYF | TRBJ2-7 | TRBD1 | TRBV11-2 | few
TGTGCCTGCAGCGGGACTAGCGGGAGCAATGAGCAGTTCTTC | CACSGTSGSNEQFF | TRBJ2-1 | TRBD2 | TRBV6-4 | -
TGTGCCAGCAGCTTTCCCACTAGCGGGGGACGAAAAGAGACCCAGTACTTC | CASSFPTSGGRKETQYF | TRBJ2-5 | TRBD2 | TRBV7-9 | few
TGCAGCGTTCTTGGGGACAGGGAGGGGAATGAGCAGTTCTTC | CSVLGDREGNEQFF | TRBJ2-1 | TRBD1 | TRBV29-1 | few
TGTGCCAGCAGCCAAGACGGGACTAGCGGTATCCAAGAGACCCAGTACTTC | CASSQDGTSGIQETQYF | TRBJ2-5 | TRBD2 | TRBV14 | few
TGTGCCAGCAGCCAGTTTGAGGGTCTGGCCAAAAACATTCAGTACTTC | CASSQFEGLAKNIQYF | TRBJ2-4 | - | TRBV7-8 | many
TGTGCCAGCAGTTTAAAGGTGGGGGTAGATTCACCCCTCCACTTT | CASSLKVGVDSPLHF | TRBJ1-6 | - | TRBV28 | few
TGTGCCAGCAGCTTATATTCGGGTTCTGGAAACACCATATATTTT | CASSLYSGSGNTIYF | TRBJ1-3 | - | TRBV7-6 | -
TGTGCCAGCAGCTTGTATACCGGGACTAGCGGAGATACGCAGTATTTT | CASSLYTGTSGDTQYF | TRBJ2-3 | TRBD2 | TRBV7-2 | -
TGTGCCAGCAGTTACTGGCAAGAAGGGGGAGAGACCCAGTACTTC | CASSYWQEGGETQYF | TRBJ2-5 | - | TRBV6-5 | -
TGTGCCAGCAGTGAATTGACAGGGGCCTTGGTCGAGCAGTACTTC | CASSELTGALVEQYF | TRBJ2-7 | TRBD1 | TRBV2 | -
TGTGCCAGCAGCTCAACAGGATTGAGCTCCTACGAGCAGTACTTC | CASSSTGLSSYEQYF | TRBJ2-7 | - | TRBV11-2 | few
TGTGCCAGCAGTTACGCGGGACGCTTCCAAGAGACCCAGTACTTC | CASSYAGRFQETQYF | TRBJ2-5 | - | TRBV6-2/TRBV6-3 | few
TGTGCCAGCAGTCCGGGACTAGCTAACAATGAGCAGTTCTTC | CASSPGLANNEQFF | TRBJ2-1 | TRBD2 | TRBV12-3/TRBV12-4 | many
TGTGCCAGCAGTTTAGCTTGGACAGGGCGCACAGATACGCAGTATTTT | CASSLAWTGRTDTQYF | TRBJ2-3 | TRBD1 | TRBV12-3/TRBV12-4 | few
TGTGCCAGTAGTATAGGCATCTACAATGAGCAGTTCTTC | CASSIGIYNEQFF | TRBJ2-1 | - | TRBV19 | -
TGTGCCAGCAGGGGGCTCGGGAAAGAGACCCAGTACTTC | CASRGLGKETQYF | TRBJ2-5 | - | TRBV28 | few
TGTGCCAGCAACATTGGAACTAGCCTCTACGAGCAGTACTTC | CASNIGTSLYEQYF | TRBJ2-7 | - | TRBV12-3/TRBV12-4 | -